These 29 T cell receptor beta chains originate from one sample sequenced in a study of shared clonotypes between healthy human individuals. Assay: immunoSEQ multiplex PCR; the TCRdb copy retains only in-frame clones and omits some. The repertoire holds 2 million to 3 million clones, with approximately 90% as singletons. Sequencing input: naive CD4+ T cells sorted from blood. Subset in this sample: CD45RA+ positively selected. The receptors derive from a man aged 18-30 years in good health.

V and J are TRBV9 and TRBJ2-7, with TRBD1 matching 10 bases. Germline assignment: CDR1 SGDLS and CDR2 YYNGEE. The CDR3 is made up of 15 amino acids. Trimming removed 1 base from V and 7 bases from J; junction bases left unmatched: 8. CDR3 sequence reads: CASSVRRQGAWEQYF. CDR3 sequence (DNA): TGTGCCAGCAGCGTAAGGAGACAGGGGGCTTGGGAGCAGTACTTC.

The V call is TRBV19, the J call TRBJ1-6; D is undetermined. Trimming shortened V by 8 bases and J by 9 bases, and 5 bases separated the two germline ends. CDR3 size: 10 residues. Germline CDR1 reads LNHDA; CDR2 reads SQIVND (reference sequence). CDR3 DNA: TGTGCCAGTGGACCTTCACCCCTCCACTTT. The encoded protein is CASGPSPLHF. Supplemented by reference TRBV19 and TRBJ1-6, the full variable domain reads DGGITQSPKYLFRKEGQNVTLSCEQNLNHDAMYWYRQDPGQGLRLIYYSQIVNDFQKGDIAEGYSVSREKKESFPLTVTSAQKNPTAFYLCASGPSPLHFGNGTRLTVT.

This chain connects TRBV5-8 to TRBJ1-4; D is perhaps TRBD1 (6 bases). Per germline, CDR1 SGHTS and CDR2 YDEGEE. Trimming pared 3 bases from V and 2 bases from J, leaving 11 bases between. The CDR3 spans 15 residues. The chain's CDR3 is CASSWKGETNEKLFF. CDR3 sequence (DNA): TGTGCCAGCAGCTGGAAGGGGGAGACTAATGAAAAACTGTTTTTT.

The CDR3 region is CASSSGTSEAFF. DNA for the CDR3: TGTGCCAGCAGCTCGGGGACGAGTGAAGCTTTCTTT. This chain joins TRBV28 and TRBJ1-1; a weak D match, TRBD1 (5 bases). The germline V gene has CDR1 MDHEN and CDR2 SYDVKM. The CDR3 length is 12 residues. Deletions cut 6 bases from V and 7 bases from J, with 12 bases between.

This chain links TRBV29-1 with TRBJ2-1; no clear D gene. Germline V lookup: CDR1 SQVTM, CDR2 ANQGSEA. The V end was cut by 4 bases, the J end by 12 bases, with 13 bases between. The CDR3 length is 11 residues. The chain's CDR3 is CSVVVGLGQFF. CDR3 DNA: TGCAGCGTTGTGGTCGGGCTCGGGCAGTTCTTC.

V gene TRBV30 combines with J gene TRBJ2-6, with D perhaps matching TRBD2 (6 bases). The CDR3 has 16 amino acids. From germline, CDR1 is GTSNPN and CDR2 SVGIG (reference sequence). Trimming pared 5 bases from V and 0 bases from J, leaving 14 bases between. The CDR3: CAWGGRKVSGANVLTF. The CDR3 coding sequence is TGTGCCTGGGGAGGGAGGAAAGTCTCTGGGGCCAACGTCCTGACTTTC.

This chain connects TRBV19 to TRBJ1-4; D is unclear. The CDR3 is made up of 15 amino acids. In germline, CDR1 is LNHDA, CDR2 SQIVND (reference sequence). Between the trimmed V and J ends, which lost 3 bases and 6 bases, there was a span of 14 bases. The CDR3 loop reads CASSMMRQTDEKLFF. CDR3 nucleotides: TGTGCCAGTAGTATGATGCGGCAGACGGATGAAAAACTGTTTTTT.

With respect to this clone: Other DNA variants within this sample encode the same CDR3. The CDR3, as DNA: TGTGCCAGCTCACCACTCCAGGGACACGAGCAGTACTTC. Protein: CASSPLQGHEQYF. V and J are TRBV18 and TRBJ2-7; D may be TRBD1 or TRBD2 (5 bases each). This CDR3 has 13 amino acids. The germline V and J ends were trimmed by 1 base and 5 bases, with 9 bases remaining between them. The germline CDR1 and CDR2 sequences are KGHSH and LQKENI. Supplemented by reference TRBV18 and TRBJ2-7, the full variable domain reads NAGVMQNPRHLVRRRGQEARLRCSPMKGHSHVYWYRQLPEEGLKFMVYLQKENIIDESGMPKERFSAEFPKEGPSILRIQQVVRGDSAAYFCASSPLQGHEQYFGPGTRLTVT.

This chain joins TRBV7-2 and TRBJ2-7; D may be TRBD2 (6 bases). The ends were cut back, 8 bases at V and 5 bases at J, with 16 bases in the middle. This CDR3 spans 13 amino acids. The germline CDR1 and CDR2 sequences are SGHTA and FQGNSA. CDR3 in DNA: TGTGCCAGCCGGGAGTATGGGAGCCACGAGCAGTACTTC. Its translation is CASREYGSHEQYF.

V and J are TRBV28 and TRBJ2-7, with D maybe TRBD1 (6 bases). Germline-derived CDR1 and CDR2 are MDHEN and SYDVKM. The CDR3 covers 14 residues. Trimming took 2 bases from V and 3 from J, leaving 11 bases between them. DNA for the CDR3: TGTGCCAGCAGTTTAGGGACAAGAGGCTACGAGCAGTACTTC. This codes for CASSLGTRGYEQYF.

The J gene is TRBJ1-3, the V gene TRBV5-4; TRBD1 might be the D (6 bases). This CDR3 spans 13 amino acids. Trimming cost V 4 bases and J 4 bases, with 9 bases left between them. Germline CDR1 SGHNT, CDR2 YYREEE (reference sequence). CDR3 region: CASSRGQGNTIYF. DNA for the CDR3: TGTGCCAGCAGCCGTGGACAGGGAAACACCATATATTTT.

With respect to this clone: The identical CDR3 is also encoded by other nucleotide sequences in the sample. CDR3 region: CASSFGSNQPQHF. CDR3 nucleotides: TGTGCCAGCAGTTTTGGTAGCAATCAGCCCCAGCATTTT. The chain combines TRBV28 with TRBJ1-5; D is uncertain. V was cut by 3 bases and J by 0 bases, with 3 bases left in between. Germline lookup yields CDR1 MDHEN and CDR2 SYDVKM. The CDR3 runs 13 residues. Full variable domain (remainder filled in from reference TRBV28 and TRBJ1-5): DVKVTQSSRYLVKRTGEKVFLECVQDMDHENMFWYRQDPGLGLRLIYFSYDVKMKEKGDIPEGYSVSREKKERFSLILESASTNQTSMYLCASSFGSNQPQHFGDGTRLSIL.

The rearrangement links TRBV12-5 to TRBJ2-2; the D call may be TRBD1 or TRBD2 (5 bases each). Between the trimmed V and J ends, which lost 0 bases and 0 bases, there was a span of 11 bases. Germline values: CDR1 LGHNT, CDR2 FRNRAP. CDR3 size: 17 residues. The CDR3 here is CASGLVLGTANTGELFF. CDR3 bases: TGTGCTAGTGGTTTGGTTCTCGGGACCGCGAACACCGGGGAGCTGTTTTTT.

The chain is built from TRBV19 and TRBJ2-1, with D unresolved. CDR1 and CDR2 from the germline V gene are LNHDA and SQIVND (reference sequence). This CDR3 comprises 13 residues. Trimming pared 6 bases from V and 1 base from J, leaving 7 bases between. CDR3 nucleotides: TGTGCCAGTAGGGCACCTTCCTACAATGAGCAGTTCTTC. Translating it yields CASRAPSYNEQFF.

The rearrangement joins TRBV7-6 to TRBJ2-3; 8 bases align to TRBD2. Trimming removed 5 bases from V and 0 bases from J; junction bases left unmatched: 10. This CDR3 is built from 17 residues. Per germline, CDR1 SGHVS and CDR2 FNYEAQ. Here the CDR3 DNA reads TGTGCCAGCAGCCGGCGGGGGGCTAGCGGGAGCACAGATACGCAGTATTTT. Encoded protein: CASSRRGASGSTDTQYF.

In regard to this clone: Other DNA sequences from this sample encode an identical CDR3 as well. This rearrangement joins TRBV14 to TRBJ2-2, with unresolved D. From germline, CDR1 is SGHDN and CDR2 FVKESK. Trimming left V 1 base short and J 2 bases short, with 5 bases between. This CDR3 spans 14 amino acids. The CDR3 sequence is CASSQVRNTGELFF. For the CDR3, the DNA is TGTGCCAGCAGCCAAGTACGTAACACCGGGGAGCTGTTTTTT.

In DNA, the CDR3 is TGTGCCAGCAGTAACAGGGACTATGGCTACACCTTC. Amino acid sequence: CASSNRDYGYTF. J is TRBJ1-2 and V is TRBV6-5, with TRBD1 as a possible D gene (6 bases). V lost 5 bases and J 3 bases, leaving 7 bases between the germline ends. Per germline, CDR1 MNHEY and CDR2 SVGAGI. This CDR3 contains 12 residues.

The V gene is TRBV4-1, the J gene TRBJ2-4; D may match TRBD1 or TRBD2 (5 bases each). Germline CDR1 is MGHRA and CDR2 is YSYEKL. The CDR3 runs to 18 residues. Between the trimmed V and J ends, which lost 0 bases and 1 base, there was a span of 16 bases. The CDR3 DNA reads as TGCGCCAGCAGCCAAGATATGATTCCGGGGCCCGCCAAAAACATTCAGTACTTC. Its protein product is CASSQDMIPGPAKNIQYF.

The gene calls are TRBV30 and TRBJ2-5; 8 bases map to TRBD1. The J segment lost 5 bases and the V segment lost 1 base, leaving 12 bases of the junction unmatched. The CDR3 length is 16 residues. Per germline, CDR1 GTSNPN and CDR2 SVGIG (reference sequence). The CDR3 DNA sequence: TGTGCCTGGAGTGCGATCTATGGACAGGGCCTGGAGACCCAGTACTTC. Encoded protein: CAWSAIYGQGLETQYF.

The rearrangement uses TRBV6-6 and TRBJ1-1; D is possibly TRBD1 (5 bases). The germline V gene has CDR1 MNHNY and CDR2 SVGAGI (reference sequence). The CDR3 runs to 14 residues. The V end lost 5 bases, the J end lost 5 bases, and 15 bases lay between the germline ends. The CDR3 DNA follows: TGTGCCAGCAGTAACGGGCGGGGCGGAACTGAAGCTTTCTTT. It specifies CASSNGRGGTEAFF.

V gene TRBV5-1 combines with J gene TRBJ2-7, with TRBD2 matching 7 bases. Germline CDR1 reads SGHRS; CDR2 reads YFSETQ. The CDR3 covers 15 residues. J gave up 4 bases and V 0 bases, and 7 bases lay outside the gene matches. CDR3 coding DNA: TGCGCCAGCAGCTTGGTTACGGGGGGAAGGTACGAGCAGTACTTC. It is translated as CASSLVTGGRYEQYF.

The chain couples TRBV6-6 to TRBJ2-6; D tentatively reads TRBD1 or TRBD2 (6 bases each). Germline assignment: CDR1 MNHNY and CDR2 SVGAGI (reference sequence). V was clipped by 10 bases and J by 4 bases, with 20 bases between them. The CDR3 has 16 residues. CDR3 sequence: CAILPGGLNGANVLTF. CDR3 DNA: TGTGCCATCCTCCCCGGGGGCTTGAACGGGGCCAACGTCCTGACTTTC.

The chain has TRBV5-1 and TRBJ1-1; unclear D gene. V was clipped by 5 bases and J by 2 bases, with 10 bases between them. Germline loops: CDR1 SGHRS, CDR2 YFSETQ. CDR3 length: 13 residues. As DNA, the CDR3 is TGCGCCAGCAGTTGGTCGGCTAACACTGAAGCTTTCTTT. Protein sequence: CASSWSANTEAFF.

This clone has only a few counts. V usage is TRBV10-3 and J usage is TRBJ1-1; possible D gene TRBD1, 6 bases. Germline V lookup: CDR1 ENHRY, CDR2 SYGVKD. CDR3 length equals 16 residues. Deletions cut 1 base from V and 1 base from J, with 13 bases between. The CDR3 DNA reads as TGTGCCATCAGTGAGTTGCGGGGGCAGGGGAACACTGAAGCTTTCTTT. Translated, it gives CAISELRGQGNTEAFF.

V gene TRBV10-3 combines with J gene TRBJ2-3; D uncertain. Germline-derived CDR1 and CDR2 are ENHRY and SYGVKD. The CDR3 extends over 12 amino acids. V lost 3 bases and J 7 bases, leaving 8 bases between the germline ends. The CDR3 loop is CAISEMTYTQYF. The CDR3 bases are TGTGCCATCAGTGAAATGACCTATACGCAGTATTTT.

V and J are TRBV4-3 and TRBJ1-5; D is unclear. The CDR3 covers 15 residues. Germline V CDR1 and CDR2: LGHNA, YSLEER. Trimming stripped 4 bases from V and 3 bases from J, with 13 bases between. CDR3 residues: CASSLDTNNNQPQHF. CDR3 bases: TGCGCCAGCAGCCTAGACACTAACAACAATCAGCCCCAGCATTTT.

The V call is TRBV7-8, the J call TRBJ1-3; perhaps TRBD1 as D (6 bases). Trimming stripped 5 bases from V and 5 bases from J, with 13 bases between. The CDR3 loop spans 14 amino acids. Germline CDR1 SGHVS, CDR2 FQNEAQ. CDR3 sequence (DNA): TGTGCCAGCAGCGCGACAGGAAATAGAAACACCATATATTTT. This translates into CASSATGNRNTIYF.

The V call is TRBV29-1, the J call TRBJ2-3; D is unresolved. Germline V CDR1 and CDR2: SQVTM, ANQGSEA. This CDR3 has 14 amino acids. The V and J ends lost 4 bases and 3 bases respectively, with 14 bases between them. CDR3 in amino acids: CSVGPEGSTDTQYF. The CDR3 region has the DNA TGCAGCGTTGGCCCGGAAGGGTCGACAGATACGCAGTATTTT.

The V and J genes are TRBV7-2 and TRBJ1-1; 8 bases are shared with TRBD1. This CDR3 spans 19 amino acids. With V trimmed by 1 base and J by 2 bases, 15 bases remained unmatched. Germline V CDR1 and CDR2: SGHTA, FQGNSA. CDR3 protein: CASSLEVRGRGRRNTEAFF. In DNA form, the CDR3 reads TGTGCCAGCAGCTTAGAGGTGCGGGGCAGGGGGCGTAGAAACACTGAAGCTTTCTTT.